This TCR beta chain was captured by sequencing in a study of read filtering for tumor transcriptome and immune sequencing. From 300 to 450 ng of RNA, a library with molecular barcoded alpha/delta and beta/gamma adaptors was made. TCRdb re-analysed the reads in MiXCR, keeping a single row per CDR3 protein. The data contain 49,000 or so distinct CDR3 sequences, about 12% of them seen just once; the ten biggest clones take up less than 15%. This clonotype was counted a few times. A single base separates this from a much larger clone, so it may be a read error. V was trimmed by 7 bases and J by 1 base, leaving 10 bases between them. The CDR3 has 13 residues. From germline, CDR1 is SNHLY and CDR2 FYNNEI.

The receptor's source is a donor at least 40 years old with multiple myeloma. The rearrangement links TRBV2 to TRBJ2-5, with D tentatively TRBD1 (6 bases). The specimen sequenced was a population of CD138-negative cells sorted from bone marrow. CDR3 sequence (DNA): TGTGCCAGCATTGGACAGTTCCAAGAGACCCAGTACTTC. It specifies CASIGQFQETQYF.